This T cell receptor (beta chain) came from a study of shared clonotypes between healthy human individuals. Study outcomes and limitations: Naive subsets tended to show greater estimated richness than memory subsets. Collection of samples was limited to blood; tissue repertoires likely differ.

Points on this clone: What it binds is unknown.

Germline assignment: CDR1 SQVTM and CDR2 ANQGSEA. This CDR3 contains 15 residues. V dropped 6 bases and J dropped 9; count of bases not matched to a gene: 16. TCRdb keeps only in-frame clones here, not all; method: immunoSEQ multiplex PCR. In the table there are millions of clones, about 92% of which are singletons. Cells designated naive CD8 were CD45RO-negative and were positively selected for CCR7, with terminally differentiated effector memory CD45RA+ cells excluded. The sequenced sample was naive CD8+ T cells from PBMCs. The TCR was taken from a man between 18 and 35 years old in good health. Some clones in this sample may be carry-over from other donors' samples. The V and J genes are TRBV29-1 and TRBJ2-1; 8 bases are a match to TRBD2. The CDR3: CSVDRTGTRISEQFF. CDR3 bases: TGCAGCGTCGACCGGACCGGGACTAGGATCAGTGAGCAGTTCTTC.